The T cell receptor beta chain described here comes from a study of blood T cell repertoires in COVID-19. Overall study context: Spain, Italy and the United States supplied samples that represented acute and convalescent COVID-19.

Looked up from germline, CDR1 is ENHRY and CDR2 is SYGVKD. V was pared by 6 bases and J by 1 base, with 4 bases of the junction left unmatched. The CDR3 loop spans 14 amino acids. This clone was detected once. Repertoires were generated with immunoSEQ multiplex PCR, while TCRdb's copy carries only in-frame clones and drops some. The sample records 110,000 or so clones, more than 70% being singletons. This chain links TRBV10-3 with TRBJ1-1; TRBD1 matches at 8 bases. The receptor was isolated from a human donor in a cohort sampled during active COVID-19. The sample was peripheral blood. DNA of the CDR3: TGTGCCATCAGCCAAGGACAGGGGAACACTGAAGCTTTCTTT. Translated: CAISQGQGNTEAFF.